This TCR beta chain was captured in a study of blood T cell repertoires in COVID-19. The overall study: Samples came from the United States, Italy and Spain, spanning acute and convalescent COVID-19. PBMCs, B-cell-depleted T cells, or T cells provided the cDNA or gDNA that made up the material.

Germline lookup yields CDR1 SGHAT and CDR2 FQDESV (reference sequence). V dropped 3 bases and J dropped 5 bases, with 4 bases sitting between them. The CDR3 loop spans 11 amino acids. TCRdb keeps only in-frame clones here, not all; method: immunoSEQ multiplex PCR. The sample includes 200,000 to 250,000 clones, roughly four fifths of them seen just once. The source material was peripheral blood. This chain links TRBV11-1 with TRBJ2-5, with unresolved D. This receptor was obtained from a woman between 45 and 60 years old with acute or convalescent COVID-19. CDR3 in DNA: TGTGCCAGCAGCTTGCGGGAGACCCAGTACTTC. Its translation: CASSLRETQYF.